This TCR beta chain is drawn from a study of blood T cell repertoires in COVID-19. The assay was immunoSEQ multiplex PCR, and TCRdb's table has in-frame clones only and misses some. The data show under 250,000 clones, around four fifths seen once. J was trimmed by 6 bases and V by 2 bases; bases with no gene match: 7. In germline, CDR1 is MDHEN, CDR2 SYDVKM. The CDR3 sequence is 16 residues long. The material sequenced was peripheral blood. This clonotype originated in a woman aged 60 to 75 with active or convalescent COVID-19. The gene calls are TRBV28 and TRBJ1-5; 10 bases line up with TRBD1. Here the CDR3 DNA reads TGTGCCAGCAGTTTAAGTGGACAGGGGGGGGGTCAGCCCCAGCATTTT. It yields the protein CASSLSGQGGGQPQHF.